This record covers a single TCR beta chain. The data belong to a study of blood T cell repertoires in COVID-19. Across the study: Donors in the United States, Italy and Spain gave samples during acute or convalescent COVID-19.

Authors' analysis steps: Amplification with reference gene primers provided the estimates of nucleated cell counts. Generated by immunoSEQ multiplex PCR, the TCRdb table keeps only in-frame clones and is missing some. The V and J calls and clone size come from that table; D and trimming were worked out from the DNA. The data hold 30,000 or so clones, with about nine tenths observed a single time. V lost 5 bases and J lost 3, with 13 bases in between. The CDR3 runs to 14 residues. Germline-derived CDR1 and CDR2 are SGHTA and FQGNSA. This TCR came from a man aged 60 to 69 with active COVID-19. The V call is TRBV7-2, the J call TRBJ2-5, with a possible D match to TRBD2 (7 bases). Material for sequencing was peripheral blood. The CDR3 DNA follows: TGTGCCAGCAGCGGGGGGGCCCTAAAAGAGACCCAGTACTTC. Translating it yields CASSGGALKETQYF.